This paragraph reports one T cell receptor (beta chain). This CDR3 comprises 15 residues. Unmatched junction bases numbered 9, after V lost 3 bases and J lost 2 bases. Germline V gene data show CDR1 as GTSNPN and CDR2 as SVGIG (reference sequence). Sequenced by immunoSEQ multiplex PCR; TCRdb stores in-frame clones only, minus some. The table has 15,000 to 20,000 clones, about 74% seen once. These data belong to a study of chemoradiotherapy in HPV16-positive cancers. The rearrangement joins TRBV30 to TRBJ2-7; 8 bases line up with TRBD1. The source material was tumor tissue, sampled from a patient who underwent chemoradiotherapy. The TCR originated in a human donor with HPV-associated anogenital cancer. The CDR3 DNA is TGTGCCTGGAGGGCCCCTGGGACAGGTCCCTACGAGCAGTACTTC. This codes for CAWRAPGTGPYEQYF.